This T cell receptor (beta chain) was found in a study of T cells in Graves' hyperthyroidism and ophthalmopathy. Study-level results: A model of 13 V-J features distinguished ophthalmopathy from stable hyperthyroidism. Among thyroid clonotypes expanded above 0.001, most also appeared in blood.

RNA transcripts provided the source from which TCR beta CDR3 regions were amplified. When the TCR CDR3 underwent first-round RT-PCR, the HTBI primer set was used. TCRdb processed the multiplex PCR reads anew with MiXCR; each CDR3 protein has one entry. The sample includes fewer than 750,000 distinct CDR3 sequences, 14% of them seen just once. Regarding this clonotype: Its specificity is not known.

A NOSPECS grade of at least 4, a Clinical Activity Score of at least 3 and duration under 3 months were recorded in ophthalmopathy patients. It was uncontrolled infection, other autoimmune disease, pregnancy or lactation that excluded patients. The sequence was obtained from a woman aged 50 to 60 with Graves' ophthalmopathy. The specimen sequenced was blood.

CDR3 region: CASSPPSVTYEQYF. Written as DNA, the CDR3 is TGTGCCAGCTCACCACCTAGTGTCACCTACGAGCAGTACTTC. This chain links TRBV18 with TRBJ2-7; no definite D call. Deletions cut 0 bases from V and 2 bases from J, with 8 bases between. CDR1 and CDR2 (germline): KGHSH, LQKENI. This CDR3 region has 14 residues.